Following are 28 T cell receptor beta chains from one sample sequenced in a study of blood T cell repertoires in COVID-19. The method was immunoSEQ multiplex PCR; TCRdb's version includes in-frame clones alone and lacks a portion of them. The sample contains around 250,000 clones, 70% to 90% of which appear only once. Sequencing was done on a sample of PBMCs or T cells enriched from blood (not recorded which). These receptors were collected from a man aged 45-65 years who had been exposed to COVID-19.

Written as DNA, the CDR3 is TGTGCCAGCTCACCACTAAAGGGAGGTGTAACCGGGGAGCTGTTTTTT. Its translation: CASSPLKGGVTGELFF. The chain joins TRBV18 to TRBJ2-2, with D possibly TRBD2 on 6 matching bases. Germline CDR1 reads KGHSH; CDR2 reads LQKENI. This CDR3 is built from 16 residues. V was shortened by 1 base and J by 5 bases, with 14 bases between the two germline ends.

The gene calls are TRBV6-5 and TRBJ1-2, with D possibly TRBD1 on 5 matching bases. The CDR3 runs to 13 residues. V was clipped by 4 bases and J by 8 bases, with 14 bases between them. Germline V gives CDR1 MNHEY, CDR2 SVGAGI. As DNA, the CDR3 is TGTGCCAGCAGTTTCACCTCAGGGATGGGCTACACCTTC. Its protein product is CASSFTSGMGYTF.

The chain links TRBV24-1 to TRBJ1-5; 10 bases align to TRBD1. Germline values: CDR1 KGHDR, CDR2 SFDVKD. The CDR3 has 18 amino acids. V lost 9 bases and J lost 6; bases outside the gene matches: 19. The CDR3 nucleotides read TGTGCCACCCCGCGTCCCGGGACAGGGGTCCGTCCCAGTCAGCCCCAGCATTTT. Translated: CATPRPGTGVRPSQPQHF.

The chain has TRBV4-1 and TRBJ1-4; 7 bases line up with TRBD1. The V and J ends lost 3 bases and 8 bases, in that order; junction bases with no gene match: 12. CDR3 length: 16 amino acids. The germline V gene has CDR1 MGHRA and CDR2 YSYEKL. This CDR3 reads CASSHGGRQGGEKLFF. CDR3 coding DNA: TGCGCCAGCAGCCACGGAGGCCGACAGGGAGGAGAAAAACTGTTTTTT.

The chain couples TRBV7-2 to TRBJ2-5; the match to TRBD2 covers 11 bases. The CDR3 consists of 16 residues. V was clipped by 5 bases and J by 5 bases; unmatched bases: 10. Germline assignment: CDR1 SGHTA and CDR2 FQGNSA. The CDR3 DNA reads as TGTGCCAGCAGCATACGGCTAGCGGGGGGATTGGAGACCCAGTACTTC. Translated: CASSIRLAGGLETQYF.

This sequence joins TRBV29-1 and TRBJ2-6; D is uncertain. Germline CDR1 is SQVTM and CDR2 is ANQGSEA. The CDR3 contains 14 residues. Trimming removed 6 bases from V and 0 bases from J, with 9 bases in between. CDR3 amino acids: CSVSLNSGANVLTF. Here the CDR3 DNA reads TGCAGCGTGTCTCTAAACTCTGGGGCCAACGTCCTGACTTTC.

The chain recombines TRBV28 with TRBJ1-2; possible D gene TRBD1, 5 bases. Germline V gene lookup returns CDR1 MDHEN and CDR2 SYDVKM. Trimming left V 3 bases short and J 1 base short, with 21 bases between. The CDR3 length is 18 residues. The CDR3 spells CASSFISGAERINYGYTF. DNA of the CDR3: TGTGCCAGCAGTTTTATTTCTGGGGCAGAAAGAATTAACTATGGCTACACCTTC.

A note on this clone: Other DNA sequences in the sample encode the same CDR3. V is TRBV5-1 and J is TRBJ1-2, with unresolved D. The germline V and J ends were trimmed by 0 bases and 5 bases, with 5 bases remaining between them. This CDR3 is 12 amino acids long. Germline V gene data show CDR1 as SGHRS and CDR2 as YFSETQ. Written as DNA, the CDR3 is TGCGCCAGCAGCTTGGGGCAGTATGGCTACACCTTC. Residues: CASSLGQYGYTF.

This clone was detected once. The chain joins TRBV6-6 to TRBJ1-4, with 8 bases fitting TRBD1. Germline V gives CDR1 MNHNY, CDR2 SVGAGI (reference sequence). The CDR3 is 16 residues long. The V and J ends lost 5 bases and 0 bases, in that order; junction bases with no gene match: 5. The CDR3 DNA is TGTGCCAGCAGTCGAGACAGGGGCACAACTAATGAAAAACTGTTTTTT. Residues: CASSRDRGTTNEKLFF.

The chain recombines TRBV4-1 with TRBJ2-4, with D possibly matching TRBD1 (5 bases). The CDR3 loop spans 13 amino acids. Per germline, CDR1 MGHRA and CDR2 YSYEKL. Trimming stripped 5 bases from V and 6 bases from J, with 11 bases between. As DNA, the CDR3 is TGCGCCAGCAGCGTGCAAAGGGGAAACATTCAGTACTTC. Translated: CASSVQRGNIQYF.

As to this clone: The sample carries other DNA sequences with the same CDR3. The genes are TRBV5-1 and TRBJ2-3; TRBD2 agrees at 15 bases. With 4 bases clipped from V and 3 bases from J, the junction kept 3 bases outside the gene matches. Looked up from germline, CDR1 is SGHRS and CDR2 is YFSETQ. The length of the CDR3 is 16 residues. CDR3 protein: CASSLGLAGGTDTQYF. The CDR3 nucleotides read TGCGCCAGCAGCCTTGGACTAGCGGGAGGGACAGATACGCAGTATTTT.

Details on this clone: This same CDR3 is encoded by further DNA sequences in the sample. The chain links TRBV7-3 to TRBJ1-2; D is possibly TRBD1 (6 bases). Between the trimmed V and J ends, which lost 6 bases and 2 bases, there was a span of 10 bases. From germline, CDR1 is SGHTA and CDR2 FQGTGA. This CDR3 comprises 13 residues. CDR3 sequence (DNA): TGTGCCAGCAGTCTAGGGGGAAACTATGGCTACACCTTC. Translation gives CASSLGGNYGYTF.

CDR3 sequence: CASSIGHRAGYTF. The CDR3 bases are TGTGCCAGTAGTATAGGTCACAGGGCTGGCTACACCTTC. This chain uses TRBV19 with TRBJ1-2, with TRBD1 as a possible D gene (6 bases). The CDR3 spans 13 residues. The V end lost 1 base, the J end lost 7 bases, and 10 bases lay between the germline ends. From germline, CDR1 is LNHDA and CDR2 SQIVND (reference sequence). The entire variable domain, with the rest obtained from reference TRBV19 and TRBJ1-2, is as follows: DGGITQSPKYLFRKEGQNVTLSCEQNLNHDAMYWYRQDPGQGLRLIYYSQIVNDFQKGDIAEGYSVSREKKESFPLTVTSAQKNPTAFYLCASSIGHRAGYTFGSGTRLTVV.

The V gene is TRBV10-2, the J gene TRBJ1-1; a possible D gene is TRBD1 (6 bases). The CDR3 has 14 residues. V lost 4 bases and J lost 5, with 14 bases in between. Germline-derived CDR1 and CDR2 are WSHSY and SAAADI. The CDR3: CASSGGQWLTEAFF. Here the CDR3 DNA reads TGCGCCAGCAGTGGAGGACAGTGGCTGACTGAAGCTTTCTTT.

V gene TRBV13 combines with J gene TRBJ2-1; 9 bases are a match to TRBD1. CDR1 and CDR2 from the germline V gene are PRHDT and FYEKMQ (reference sequence). This CDR3 has 15 residues. The trim removed 5 bases at V and 10 bases at J, leaving 12 bases unmatched. The CDR3 DNA sequence: TGTGCCAGCAGCGGTCCGGGACAGGGTATCTGGGAGCAGTTCTTC. This gives the protein CASSGPGQGIWEQFF.

In its sample, this clone was seen once. The rearrangement links TRBV18 to TRBJ1-4; weak D call: TRBD1 (5 bases). V lost 5 bases, J lost 5 bases, and 15 bases lay in between. Germline V gene lookup returns CDR1 KGHSH and CDR2 LQKENI. The CDR3 is 15 amino acids. The CDR3 spells CASSKSGGGNEKLFF. CDR3 nucleotide sequence: TGTGCCAGCTCAAAATCCGGCGGGGGAAATGAAAAACTGTTTTTT.

The rearrangement links TRBV24-1 to TRBJ2-1; D might be TRBD2 (5 bases). The CDR3 covers 17 residues. Trimming removed 5 bases from V and 5 bases from J, with 21 bases in between. From germline, CDR1 is KGHDR and CDR2 SFDVKD. The CDR3 DNA reads TGTGCCACCAGTGCGTCCCCCCGGACTCTAAGCGACAATGAGCAGTTCTTC. Translated, it gives CATSASPRTLSDNEQFF.

In DNA, the CDR3 is TGTGCCAGCAGACGGGACAGCCTTAATGAAAAACTGTTTTTT. Protein product: CASRRDSLNEKLFF. The J gene is TRBJ1-4, the V gene TRBV6-5; 7 bases fit TRBD1. CDR3 length: 14 residues. With 6 bases clipped from V and 4 bases from J, the junction kept 5 bases outside the gene matches. Germline V gene lookup returns CDR1 MNHEY and CDR2 SVGAGI.

The V call is TRBV9, the J call TRBJ2-1; D is undetermined. With 4 bases removed from V and 1 base from J, the gap between germline ends came to 15 bases. CDR1 is SGDLS, CDR2 YYNGEE, per germline. CDR3 length equals 16 residues. CDR3 DNA: TGTGCCAGCAGCTTCTCTTCGGAGCAGTCCTACAATGAGCAGTTCTTC. It codes for CASSFSSEQSYNEQFF.

This clone was observed a few times. The chain couples TRBV7-9 to TRBJ2-7; D possibly corresponds to TRBD1 (6 bases). V lost 3 bases to trimming and J lost 0 bases, with 9 bases between them. The CDR3 totals 14 residues. Germline assignment: CDR1 SEHNR and CDR2 FQNEAQ (reference sequence). CDR3 sequence (DNA): TGTGCCAGCAGCTTGGCAGGGGTCTCCTACGAGCAGTACGTC. Its protein product is CASSLAGVSYEQYV.

This chain links TRBV18 with TRBJ2-4, with D maybe TRBD1 (6 bases). V lost 0 bases and J lost 0, with 21 bases in between. This CDR3 contains 20 residues. Germline loops: CDR1 KGHSH, CDR2 LQKENI. The CDR3 here is CASSPPGIRTARLAKNIQYF. The CDR3 DNA reads TGTGCCAGCTCACCACCGGGGATACGGACAGCCCGCCTAGCCAAAAACATTCAGTACTTC. Complete variable domain (other parts from reference TRBV18 and TRBJ2-4): NAGVMQNPRHLVRRRGQEARLRCSPMKGHSHVYWYRQLPEEGLKFMVYLQKENIIDESGMPKERFSAEFPKEGPSILRIQQVVRGDSAAYFCASSPPGIRTARLAKNIQYFGAGTRLSVL.

The chain is built from TRBV7-2 and TRBJ2-1; 14 bases line up with TRBD2. J gave up 9 bases and V 2 bases, and 6 bases lay outside the gene matches. There are 16 residues in the CDR3. Germline CDR1 reads SGHTA; CDR2 reads FQGNSA. The CDR3 reads CASSLSRTSGGSEQFF. The CDR3 DNA follows: TGTGCCAGCAGCTTATCCCGGACTAGCGGGGGGAGTGAGCAGTTCTTC.

This clone turned up a few times. The chain carries TRBV18 and TRBJ2-1; 7 nucleotides match TRBD1. V lost 3 bases and J lost 10; bases outside the gene matches: 6. Germline CDR1 is KGHSH and CDR2 is LQKENI. The CDR3 contains 13 residues. The CDR3 sequence is CASSPTTDREQFF. In DNA form, the CDR3 reads TGTGCCAGCTCACCCACCACGGACAGGGAGCAGTTCTTC.

V is TRBV28 and J is TRBJ1-4; D unclear. Trimming cost V 6 bases and J 4 bases, with 6 bases left between them. This CDR3 spans 12 amino acids. Looked up from germline, CDR1 is MDHEN and CDR2 is SYDVKM. CDR3 amino acids: CASSESNEKLFF. CDR3 sequence (DNA): TGTGCCAGCAGCGAGAGTAATGAAAAACTGTTTTTT.

The chain employs TRBV10-1 and TRBJ1-5; 7 bases fit TRBD1. Germline V gives CDR1 WNHNN, CDR2 SYGVQD (reference sequence). V lost 3 bases, J lost 8 bases, and 4 bases stayed unmatched. CDR3 length: 13 residues. CDR3 sequence: CASSEGGAEPQHF. In DNA form, the CDR3 reads TGCGCCAGCAGTGAAGGGGGCGCCGAGCCCCAGCATTTT.

This sequence joins TRBV10-3 and TRBJ2-1; D perhaps matches TRBD2 (6 bases). The V and J ends lost 4 bases and 7 bases respectively, with 8 bases between them. Germline V gene sequence: CDR1 ENHRY, CDR2 SYGVKD. The CDR3 has 12 amino acids. The CDR3 is CAISAEGNEQFF. The CDR3 DNA is TGTGCCATCAGTGCGGAGGGAAATGAGCAGTTCTTC.

V usage is TRBV20-1 and J usage is TRBJ2-7; a possible D gene is TRBD2 (5 bases). CDR3 length: 14 residues. The germline V and J ends were trimmed by 3 bases and 2 bases, with 14 bases remaining between them. The V gene's germline CDR1 is DFQATT and CDR2 SNEGSKA (reference sequence). The CDR3 spells CSASSRDHPYEQYV. CDR3 in DNA: TGCAGTGCTAGTTCCCGGGATCACCCCTACGAGCAGTACGTC.

V gene TRBV19 combines with J gene TRBJ2-1, with D uncertain. The CDR3 has 13 amino acids. From germline, CDR1 is LNHDA and CDR2 SQIVND (reference sequence). V lost 2 bases to trimming and J lost 6 bases, with 8 bases between them. DNA for the CDR3: TGTGCCAGTAGTATAAACAGCCCCAATGAGCAGTTCTTC. Translation: CASSINSPNEQFF.